These 26 T cell receptor beta chains originate from one sample sequenced in a study of T cell clonality in common variable immunodeficiency. The method was immunoSEQ multiplex PCR; TCRdb's version includes in-frame clones alone and lacks a portion of them. Listed for the sample are approximately 60,000 clones, none seen a single time. The sequenced sample was peripheral blood mononuclear cells. All receptors derive from a person between 18 and 75 years old in good health.

This clone occurred many times. The junction differs from germline at one of its ends, possibly a read error. From the germline J gene comes the end of the CDR3, since the read stops 3 residues before it. The chain combines TRBV5-5 with TRBJ2-5; 9 nucleotides align to TRBD2. The CDR3 runs 13 residues. The germline CDR1 and CDR2 sequences are SGHKS and YYEKEE (reference sequence). The CDR3 sequence is CASGLAGGETQYF. Partial CDR3 DNA: TGTGCCAGCGGCTTGGCGGGGGGGGAGACC.

This clone was counted many times. One end of the junction fails to match germline, which may point to a read error. The sequence runs out 3 residues before the end of the CDR3; the remainder is reconstructed from the germline J gene. This sequence joins TRBV4-2 and TRBJ1-1; D call uncertain. Germline V gene data show CDR1 as LGHNA and CDR2 as YNFKEQ. The CDR3 runs to 14 residues. The covered CDR3 bases are TGCGCCAGCAGCCCTACAAGCGGAGGCACTGAA. Its protein is CASSPTSGGTE. The CDR3, in full, reads CASSPTSGGTEAFF.

This clone was counted at least ten times. With the read ending 3 residues before the CDR3 end, the germline J gene is used to fill in that end. This chain joins TRBV15 and TRBJ2-2; 8 bases fit TRBD2. V trimming: 0 bases; J trimming: 4 bases; junction bases outside the gene matches: 7. Germline V lookup: CDR1 LNHNV, CDR2 YYDKDF (reference sequence). The CDR3 is 17 amino acids. The sequenced CDR3 bases are TGTGCCACCAGCAGAGATTCGGGCGGGAGGATCACCGGGGAG. Its protein product is CATSRDSGGRITGE. The CDR3 in full is CATSRDSGGRITGELFF.

Many counts were recorded for this clone. The CDR3 end lies 3 residues beyond the end of the read and is filled in from the germline J gene. The gene calls are TRBV19 and TRBJ1-2; TRBD1 matches 7 bases. Germline trimming cut 9 bases from V and 4 bases from J; bases unmatched to any gene: 11. Germline loops: CDR1 LNHDA, CDR2 SQIVND (reference sequence). The length of the CDR3 is 14 residues. The sequenced part of the CDR3 DNA is TGTGCCAGCCTACACCCCGGGACAGCCTATGGC. As protein: CASLHPGTAYG. The CDR3, in full, reads CASLHPGTAYGYTF.

This clone was counted at least ten times. The read ends 3 residues shy of where the CDR3 ends; the end is completed using the germline J gene. The V gene is TRBV7-9, the J gene TRBJ2-3; possible D gene TRBD1, 5 bases. Germline CDR1 is SEHNR and CDR2 is FQNEAQ (reference sequence). The germline V and J ends were trimmed by 1 base and 6 bases, with 8 bases remaining between them. There are 13 residues in the CDR3. The DNA read from the CDR3 is TGTGCCAGCAGCTTAGACCCAGGGGATACG. Encoded protein: CASSLDPGDT. The whole CDR3 protein is CASSLDPGDTQYF.

This clone has only a few counts. The read gets to within 3 residues of the CDR3 end, and the germline J gene fills in the rest. The rearrangement joins TRBV6-1 to TRBJ1-2; TRBD1 is a possible D gene (5 bases). The germline CDR1 and CDR2 sequences are MNHNS and SASEGT. CDR3 length equals 12 residues. Trimming took off 3 bases at V and 7 bases at J, with 9 bases between the two ends. CDR3 amino acids: CASSDRVVGYTF. Incomplete CDR3 DNA: TGTGCCAGCAGTGACAGGGTAGTTGGC.

At least ten counts were recorded for this clone. The CDR3 is cut off 3 residues early in the read; its end comes from the germline J gene. The V gene is TRBV2, the J gene TRBJ1-4, with 7 bases identical to TRBD1. V lost 8 bases, J lost 3 bases, and 6 bases stayed unmatched. This CDR3 contains 14 residues. CDR1 is SNHLY and CDR2 is FYNNEI in the germline V gene. The chain's CDR3 is CASSDREPNEKLFF. The sequenced CDR3 bases are TGTGCCAGCTCCGACAGGGAACCTAATGAAAAA.

This clone was seen ten or more times. The sequenced fragment ends 3 residues before the CDR3 boundary, so the rest is inferred from the germline J gene. The V gene is TRBV18, the J gene TRBJ2-1; the match to TRBD2 covers 8 bases. V lost 0 bases to trimming and J lost 2 bases; unmatched junction nucleotides: 3. This CDR3 has 16 amino acids. Germline V lookup: CDR1 KGHSH, CDR2 LQKENI. CDR3 DNA, as far as it was read: TGTGCCAGCTCACCACCTACTAGCGGACCCTACAATGAG. As protein: CASSPPTSGPYNE. The CDR3 reads in full as CASSPPTSGPYNEQFF.

Points on this clone: The read terminates 3 residues before the CDR3 end, so the remaining end is supplied by the germline J gene. The chain couples TRBV5-1 to TRBJ2-7; 7 bases agree with TRBD1. The CDR3 consists of 15 residues. Looked up from germline, CDR1 is SGHRS and CDR2 is YFSETQ. J gave up 5 bases and V 0 bases, and 8 bases lay outside the gene matches. CDR3 bases read: TGCGCCAGCAGCTTGGCCGGAGACAGGGACCACGAG. Protein product: CASSLAGDRDHE. From start to end, the CDR3 is CASSLAGDRDHEQYF. Based on the CDR3 plus reference TRBV5-1 and TRBJ2-7, the full variable domain is KAGVTQTPRYLIKTRGQQVTLSCSPISGHRSVSWYQQTPGQGLQFLFEYFSETQRNKGNFPGRFSGRQFSNSRSEMNVSTLELGDSALYLCASSLAGDRDHEQYFGPGTRLTVT.

This clone was found a few times. The observed sequence ends 3 residues before the CDR3 terminus, with the missing tail filled in from the germline J gene. The chain couples TRBV10-2 to TRBJ1-5; TRBD1 agrees at 8 bases. V shed 10 bases, J shed 6 bases, and the junction held 17 bases outside the gene matches. Looked up from germline, CDR1 is WSHSY and CDR2 is SAAADI. The CDR3 contains 16 residues. CDR3 bases read: TGCGCCACCCAGGGGGCGCGGGGGCAAGGGGGTCAGCCC. It is translated as CATQGARGQGGQP. The whole CDR3 is CATQGARGQGGQPQHF.

This clone was seen a few times. Read coverage stops 3 residues before the CDR3 terminus; the germline J gene supplies the remainder. The chain recombines TRBV6-2 or TRBV6-3 with TRBJ1-2; a weak D match, TRBD1 (5 bases). From germline, CDR1 is MNHEY and CDR2 SVGEGT. The CDR3 length is 17 residues. This chain's CDR3 is CASSYGGTSGSTDTYTF. The sequenced CDR3 bases are TGTGCCAGCAGTTACGGTGGGACTAGCGGGAGCACAGATACC.

In this sample, this clone turned up many times. The CDR3 goes on 3 residues after the read ends, and that part is filled in from the germline J gene. The rearrangement uses TRBV7-2 and TRBJ2-7; TRBD2 is a possible D gene (5 bases). Per germline, CDR1 SGHTA and CDR2 FQGNSA. The CDR3 covers 15 residues. V lost 5 bases, J lost 6 bases, and 20 bases lay in between. The CDR3 sequence is CASSPWGSVPVEQYF. CDR3 DNA (partial): TGTGCCAGCAGCCCCTGGGGTAGCGTCCCTGTCGAG.

The sample holds many counts of this clone. The read comes to an end 3 residues before the CDR3 does, leaving the germline J gene to fill in the end. V gene TRBV7-9 combines with J gene TRBJ1-1; D is undetermined. CDR1 SEHNR and CDR2 FQNEAQ come from the germline V gene (reference sequence). This CDR3 spans 13 amino acids. The DNA read from the CDR3 is TGTGCCAGCAGCTTTCAAGTCGGCGCGCGG. The encoded protein is CASSFQVGAR. The full CDR3 reads CASSFQVGARAFF.

This clone was detected many times. The read terminates 3 residues ahead of where the CDR3 ends, so the germline J gene completes it. The chain recombines TRBV5-1 with TRBJ1-2; the D gene is possibly TRBD1 (5 bases). The CDR3 totals 14 residues. The V end was cut by 0 bases, the J end by 4 bases, with 10 bases between. The germline V gene encodes CDR1 SGHRS and CDR2 YFSETQ. The CDR3 here is CASSLEGKGYGYTF. The sequenced part of the CDR3 DNA is TGCGCCAGCAGCTTGGAGGGGAAGGGCTATGGC.

The sample holds a few counts of this clone. The sequenced fragment ends 3 residues before the CDR3 boundary, so the rest is inferred from the germline J gene. V and J are TRBV6-4 and TRBJ2-3; TRBD1 matches 11 bases. Germline V gene sequence: CDR1 MRHNA, CDR2 SNTAGT. V lost 3 bases, J lost 4 bases, and 3 bases stayed unmatched. This CDR3 has 15 amino acids. The CDR3 DNA, read in part, is TGTGCCAGCAGTGAGGGACAGGGGGAGTCAGATACG. This gives the protein CASSEGQGESDT. The whole CDR3 region reads CASSEGQGESDTQYF.

A word on this clone: The read halts 3 residues ahead of the CDR3 end, with the missing end drawn from the germline J gene. V gene TRBV19 combines with J gene TRBJ2-5; 13 bases agree with TRBD2. Per the germline V gene, CDR1 is LNHDA and CDR2 is SQIVND (reference sequence). The J segment lost 3 bases and the V segment lost 11 bases, leaving 18 bases of the junction unmatched. There are 18 residues in the CDR3. CDR3 DNA, as far as it was read: TGTGCCGGTCGACCGGGACTAGCGGGGACTCGGGGTAAAGAGACC. This translates into CAGRPGLAGTRGKET. The full CDR3 protein is CAGRPGLAGTRGKETQYF.

This clone was seen repeatedly, ten times or more. The DNA ends 3 residues before the CDR3 does, and the rest of the CDR3 is filled in from the germline J gene. The chain links TRBV7-2 to TRBJ1-2, with 7 nucleotides matching TRBD1. V was pared by 8 bases and J by 6 bases, with 6 bases of the junction left unmatched. The CDR3 is 12 residues long. CDR1 is SGHTA and CDR2 is FQGNSA in the germline V gene. Here the CDR3 reads CASQGDEDGYTF. Incomplete CDR3 DNA: TGTGCCAGCCAGGGGGATGAGGATGGC.

This clone has at least ten counts. The read terminates 3 residues before the CDR3 end, so the remaining end is supplied by the germline J gene. This chain joins TRBV30 and TRBJ1-2, with 7 bases matching TRBD1. In germline, CDR1 is GTSNPN, CDR2 SVGIG (reference sequence). The CDR3 length is 11 residues. CDR3 in amino acids: CAWSDRGGYTF. The covered CDR3 bases are TGTGCCTGGAGTGACAGGGGCGGC.

This clone was seen repeatedly, ten times or more. Coverage ceases 3 residues before the CDR3 finishes, and the germline J gene fills in the end. The gene calls are TRBV7-1 and TRBJ2-3; 7 bases align to TRBD1. TRBV7-1 is classed as an ORF, of uncertain function. CDR3 length: 20 amino acids. J lost 5 bases, V lost 3 bases, and 23 bases had no gene match. The CDR3 loop reads CASSSSVPDRSNIPKDTQYF. The part of the CDR3 DNA that was read is TGTGCCAGCAGCTCTTCTGTACCGGACAGGTCGAATATCCCTAAAGATACG.

This clone has ten or more counts. From the germline J gene comes the end of the CDR3, since the read stops 3 residues before it. The chain uses TRBV6-1 and TRBJ2-7, with D unresolved. Per germline, CDR1 MNHNS and CDR2 SASEGT. V was trimmed by 4 bases and J by 0 bases, leaving 10 bases between them. This CDR3 region has 14 residues. CDR3 loop: CASSVHYISYEQYF. CDR3 DNA (partial): TGTGCCAGCAGTGTTCACTACATCTCCTACGAG.

This clone has just a few counts. Germline is not matched at one junction end, which may reflect a read error. The CDR3 is cut off 3 residues early in the read; its end comes from the germline J gene. This CDR3 is also generated by other DNA sequences in the sample. V is TRBV18 and J is TRBJ1-2, with 10 bases aligning to TRBD1. CDR3 size: 12 residues. Germline assignment: CDR1 KGHSH and CDR2 LQKENI. The CDR3: CASSLRTGGYTF. The DNA read from the CDR3 is TGTGCCAGTTCACTTCGGACAGGGGGA.

This clone was counted many times. Read data end 3 residues before the CDR3 end; the end is taken from the germline J gene. The rearrangement joins TRBV5-1 to TRBJ2-7; 9 bases are shared with TRBD1. From germline, CDR1 is SGHRS and CDR2 YFSETQ. With 5 bases clipped from V and 4 bases from J, the junction kept 7 bases outside the gene matches. The CDR3 loop spans 14 amino acids. The part of the CDR3 DNA that was read is TGCGCCAGCAGGGCCGGGACAGGGCAATACGAG. It specifies CASRAGTGQYE. The whole CDR3 sequence is CASRAGTGQYEQYF.

This clone was observed at least ten times. The read is 3 residues too short to cover the CDR3 end, so that end is filled in from the germline J gene. V gene TRBV12-3 or TRBV12-4 combines with J gene TRBJ2-3; perhaps TRBD2 as D (6 bases). The CDR3 runs 16 residues. Trimming left V 5 bases short and J 2 bases short, with 17 bases between. The CDR3 sequence: CASSLVRGIYTDTQYF. Incomplete CDR3 DNA: TGTGCCAGCAGTCTGGTTCGGGGGATTTACACAGATACG.

This clone was counted between two and nine times. The junction shows a germline mismatch at one end, possibly a read error. The read comes to an end 3 residues before the CDR3 does, leaving the germline J gene to fill in the end. The sample holds other DNA sequences that translate to the same CDR3. The chain combines TRBV6-1 with TRBJ1-3; 9 bases align to TRBD1. This CDR3 is built from 15 residues. CDR1 is MNHNS and CDR2 is SASEGT in the germline V gene. CDR3 DNA, as far as it was read: TGTGCCAGCAGTGACCGGACAGGGGCTGGAAACACG. Its protein is CASSDRTGAGNT. The whole CDR3 sequence is CASSDRTGAGNTIYF.

This clone was counted at least ten times. Read sequence stops 3 residues before the CDR3 end, and the germline J gene provides the missing end. The J gene is TRBJ1-2, the V gene TRBV6-1, with 8 bases that match TRBD1. The CDR3 is made up of 16 amino acids. V shed 4 bases, J shed 4 bases, and the junction held 11 bases outside the gene matches. The germline V gene has CDR1 MNHNS and CDR2 SASEGT. CDR3 DNA, as far as it was read: TGTGCCAGCAGTGCGTCAGGGACAGGAGCCCTCTATGGC. It encodes CASSASGTGALYG. The whole CDR3 sequence reads CASSASGTGALYGYTF.

At least ten counts were recorded for this clone. The read terminates 3 residues before the CDR3 end, so the remaining end is supplied by the germline J gene. The chain uses TRBV5-1 and TRBJ2-3; 10 bases fit TRBD2. V lost 1 base, J lost 2 bases, and 7 bases stayed unmatched. CDR1 SGHRS and CDR2 YFSETQ come from the germline V gene. The CDR3 totals 17 residues. The CDR3 sequence: CASSLLAGALNTDTQYF. The sequenced CDR3 bases are TGCGCCAGCAGCTTGCTAGCGGGGGCCTTAAACACAGATACG.